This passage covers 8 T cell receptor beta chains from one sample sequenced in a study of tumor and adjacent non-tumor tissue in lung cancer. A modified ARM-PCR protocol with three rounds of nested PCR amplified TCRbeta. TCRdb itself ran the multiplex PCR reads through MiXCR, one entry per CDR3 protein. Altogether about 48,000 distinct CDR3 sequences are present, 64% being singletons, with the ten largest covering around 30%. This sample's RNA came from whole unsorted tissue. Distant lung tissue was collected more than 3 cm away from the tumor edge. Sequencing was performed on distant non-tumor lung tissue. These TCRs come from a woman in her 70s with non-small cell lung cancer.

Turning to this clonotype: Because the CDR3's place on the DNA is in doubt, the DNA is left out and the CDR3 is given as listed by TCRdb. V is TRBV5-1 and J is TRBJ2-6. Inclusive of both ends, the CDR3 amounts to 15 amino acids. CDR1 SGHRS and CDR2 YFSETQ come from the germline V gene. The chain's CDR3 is CASSLVGSGANVLAF.

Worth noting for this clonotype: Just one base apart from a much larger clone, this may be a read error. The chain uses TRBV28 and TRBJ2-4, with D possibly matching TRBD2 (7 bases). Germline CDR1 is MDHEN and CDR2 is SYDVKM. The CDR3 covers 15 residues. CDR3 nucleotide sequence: TGTGCCAGCAGCCTAAGGGGGGGCGGCAAAAACATTCTGTACTTC. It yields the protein CASSLRGGGKNILYF.

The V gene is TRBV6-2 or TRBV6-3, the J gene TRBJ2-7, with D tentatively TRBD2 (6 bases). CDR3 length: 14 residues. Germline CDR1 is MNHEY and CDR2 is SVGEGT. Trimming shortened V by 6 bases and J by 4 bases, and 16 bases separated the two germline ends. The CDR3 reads CASSRGRGPYEQYF. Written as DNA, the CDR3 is TGTGCCAGCAGCAGAGGGCGGGGACCTTACGAGCAGTACTTC.

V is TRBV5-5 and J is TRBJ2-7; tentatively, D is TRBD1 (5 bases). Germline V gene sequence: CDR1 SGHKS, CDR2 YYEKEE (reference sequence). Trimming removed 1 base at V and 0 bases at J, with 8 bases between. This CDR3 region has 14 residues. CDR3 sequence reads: CASSLLTGSYEQYF. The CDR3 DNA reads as TGTGCCAGCAGCTTGCTTACAGGCTCCTACGAGCAGTACTTC.

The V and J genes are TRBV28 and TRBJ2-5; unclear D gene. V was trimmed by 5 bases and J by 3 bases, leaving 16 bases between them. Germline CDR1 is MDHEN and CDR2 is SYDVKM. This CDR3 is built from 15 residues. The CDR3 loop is CASSLPGFRKETQYF. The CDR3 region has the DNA TGTGCCAGCAGTCTCCCCGGGTTCCGAAAAGAGACCCAGTACTTC.

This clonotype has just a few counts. CDR3 sequence reads: CASSLGPGDYLVGYTF. DNA for the CDR3: TGTGCCAGCAGCTTAGGTCCGGGGGATTATCTCGTAGGCTACACCTTC. The J gene is TRBJ1-2, the V gene TRBV11-2, with TRBD1 as a possible D gene (5 bases). CDR1 SGHAT and CDR2 FQNNGV come from the germline V gene. Trimming left V 1 base short and J 8 bases short, with 20 bases between. CDR3 length: 16 residues.

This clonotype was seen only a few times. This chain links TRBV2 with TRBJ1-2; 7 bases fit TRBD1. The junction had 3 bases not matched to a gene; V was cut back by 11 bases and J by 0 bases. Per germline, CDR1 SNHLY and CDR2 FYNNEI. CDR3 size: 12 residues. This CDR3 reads CAQGDANYGYTF. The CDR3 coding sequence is TGTGCCCAGGGGGATGCTAACTATGGCTACACCTTC.

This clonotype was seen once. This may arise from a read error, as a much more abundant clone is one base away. The CDR3 nucleotides are TGCGCCAGCAGCCGCTCTAGCGGGAGTGAGACAGATACGCAGTATTTT. Protein sequence: CASSRSSGSETDTQYF. This chain connects TRBV5-1 to TRBJ2-3, with TRBD2 matching 10 bases. The CDR3 runs 16 residues. J was trimmed by 3 bases and V by 4 bases; bases with no gene match: 8. Germline assignment: CDR1 SGHRS and CDR2 YFSETQ.